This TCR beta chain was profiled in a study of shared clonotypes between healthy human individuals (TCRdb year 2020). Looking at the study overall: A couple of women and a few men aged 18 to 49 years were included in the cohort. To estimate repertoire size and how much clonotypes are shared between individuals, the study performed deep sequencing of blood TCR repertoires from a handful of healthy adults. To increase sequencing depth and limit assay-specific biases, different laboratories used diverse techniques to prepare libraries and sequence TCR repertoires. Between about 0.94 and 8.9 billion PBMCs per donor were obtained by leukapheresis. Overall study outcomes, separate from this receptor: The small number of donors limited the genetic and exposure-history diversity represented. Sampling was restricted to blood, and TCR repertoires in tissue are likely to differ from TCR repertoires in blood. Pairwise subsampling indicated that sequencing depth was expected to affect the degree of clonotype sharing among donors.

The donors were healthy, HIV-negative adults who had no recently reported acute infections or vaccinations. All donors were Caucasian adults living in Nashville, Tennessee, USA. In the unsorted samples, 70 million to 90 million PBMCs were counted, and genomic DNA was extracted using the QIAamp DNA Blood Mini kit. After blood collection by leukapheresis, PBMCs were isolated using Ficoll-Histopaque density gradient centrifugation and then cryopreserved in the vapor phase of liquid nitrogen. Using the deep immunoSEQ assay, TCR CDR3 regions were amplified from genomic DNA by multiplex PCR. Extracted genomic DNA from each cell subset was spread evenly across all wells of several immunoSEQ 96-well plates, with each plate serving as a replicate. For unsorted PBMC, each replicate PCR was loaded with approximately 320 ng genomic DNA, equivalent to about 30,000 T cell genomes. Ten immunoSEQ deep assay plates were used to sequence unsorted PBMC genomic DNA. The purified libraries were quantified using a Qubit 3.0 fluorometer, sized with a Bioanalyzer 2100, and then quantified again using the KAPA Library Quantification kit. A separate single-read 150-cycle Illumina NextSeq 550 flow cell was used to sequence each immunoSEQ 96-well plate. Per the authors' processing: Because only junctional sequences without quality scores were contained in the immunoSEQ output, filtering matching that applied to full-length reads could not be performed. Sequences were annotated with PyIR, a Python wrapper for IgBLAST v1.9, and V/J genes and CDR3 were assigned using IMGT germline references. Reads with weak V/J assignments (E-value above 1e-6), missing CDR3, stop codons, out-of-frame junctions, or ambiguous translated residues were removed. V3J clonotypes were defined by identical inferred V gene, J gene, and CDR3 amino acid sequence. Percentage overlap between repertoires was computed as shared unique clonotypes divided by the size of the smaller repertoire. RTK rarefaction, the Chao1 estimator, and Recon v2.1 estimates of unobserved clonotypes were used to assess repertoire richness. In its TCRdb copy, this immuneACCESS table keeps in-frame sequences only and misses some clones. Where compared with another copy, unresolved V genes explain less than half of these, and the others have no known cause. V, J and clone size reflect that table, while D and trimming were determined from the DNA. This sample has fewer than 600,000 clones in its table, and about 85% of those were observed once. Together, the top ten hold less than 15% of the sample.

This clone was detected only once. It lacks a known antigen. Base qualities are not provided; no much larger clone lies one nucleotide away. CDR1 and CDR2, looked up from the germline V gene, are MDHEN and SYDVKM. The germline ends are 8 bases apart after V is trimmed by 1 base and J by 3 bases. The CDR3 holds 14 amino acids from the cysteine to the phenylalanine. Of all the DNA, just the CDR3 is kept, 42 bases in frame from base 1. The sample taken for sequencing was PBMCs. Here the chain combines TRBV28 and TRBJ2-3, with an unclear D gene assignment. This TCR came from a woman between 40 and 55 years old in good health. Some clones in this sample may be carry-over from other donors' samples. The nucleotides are TGTGCCAGCAGTTTATTTCGGAGAACAGATACGCAGTATTTT. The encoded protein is CASSLFRRTDTQYF.